The T cell receptor beta chain under discussion was sequenced for a study of blood T cell repertoires in COVID-19. TCRdb's table, derived via immunoSEQ multiplex PCR, lists solely in-frame clones and lacks some. The table has about 380,000 clones, around 84% seen once. The germline V gene encodes CDR1 SGHVS and CDR2 FNYEAQ. V shed 5 bases and J shed 2 bases, with 16 bases lying between them. The CDR3 is made up of 15 amino acids. Material for sequencing was peripheral blood. This sequence was found in a woman under 30 with acute or convalescent COVID-19. V gene TRBV7-6 combines with J gene TRBJ2-7, with D perhaps TRBD2 (5 bases). The CDR3 DNA is TGTGCCAGCAGCCCGGGAAATGGCCCCACCTACGAGCAGTACTTC. Translating gives CASSPGNGPTYEQYF.